This T cell receptor (beta chain) was captured in a study of blood T cell repertoires in COVID-19. Study-wide background: The United States, Italy and Spain provided the acute and convalescent COVID-19 samples. Nucleic acid was either cDNA or gDNA, and it came from T cells, B-cell-depleted T cells, or PBMCs.

Germline loops: CDR1 SGHTA, CDR2 FQGTGA. The CDR3 loop spans 16 amino acids. Deletions cut 5 bases from V and 3 bases from J, with 19 bases between. In the authors' workflow: Reference gene primer amplification yielded estimated nucleated cell counts. Produced via immunoSEQ multiplex PCR; TCRdb's table is partial and in-frame only. V, J and clone size are taken as reported in that table, and D and trimming were inferred from the DNA itself. The repertoire holds about 160,000 clones, with roughly 85% as singletons. Sequences were obtained from peripheral blood. The rearrangement joins TRBV7-3 to TRBJ1-1, with D perhaps matching TRBD1 (5 bases). The clonotype originates from a human donor with acute or convalescent COVID-19. The donor label of this sample is uncertain. The CDR3, as DNA: TGTGCCAGCAGCCAGGTTACGGGGGGAAAGGACACTGAAGCTTTCTTT. It encodes CASSQVTGGKDTEAFF. Full variable domain (missing parts from reference TRBV7-3 and TRBJ1-1): GAGVSQTPSNKVTEKGKYVELRCDPISGHTALYWYRQSLGQGPEFLIYFQGTGAADDSGLPNDRFFAVRPEGSVSTLKIQRTERGDSAVYLCASSQVTGGKDTEAFFGQGTRLTVV.